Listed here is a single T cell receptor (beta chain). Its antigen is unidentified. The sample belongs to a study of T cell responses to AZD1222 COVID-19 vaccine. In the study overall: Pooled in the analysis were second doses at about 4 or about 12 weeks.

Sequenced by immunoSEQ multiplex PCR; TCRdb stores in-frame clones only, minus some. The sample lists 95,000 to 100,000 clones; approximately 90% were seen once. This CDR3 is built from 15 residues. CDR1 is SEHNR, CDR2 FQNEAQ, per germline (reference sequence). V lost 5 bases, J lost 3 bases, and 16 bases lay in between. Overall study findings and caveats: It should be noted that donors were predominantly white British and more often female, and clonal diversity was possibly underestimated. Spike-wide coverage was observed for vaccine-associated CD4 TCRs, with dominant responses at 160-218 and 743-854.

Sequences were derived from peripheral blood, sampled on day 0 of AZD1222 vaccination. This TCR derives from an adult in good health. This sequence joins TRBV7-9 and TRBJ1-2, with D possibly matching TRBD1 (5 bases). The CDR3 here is CASSLRLGTDYGYTF. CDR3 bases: TGTGCCAGCAGCCTACGCCTCGGGACCGACTATGGCTACACCTTC.